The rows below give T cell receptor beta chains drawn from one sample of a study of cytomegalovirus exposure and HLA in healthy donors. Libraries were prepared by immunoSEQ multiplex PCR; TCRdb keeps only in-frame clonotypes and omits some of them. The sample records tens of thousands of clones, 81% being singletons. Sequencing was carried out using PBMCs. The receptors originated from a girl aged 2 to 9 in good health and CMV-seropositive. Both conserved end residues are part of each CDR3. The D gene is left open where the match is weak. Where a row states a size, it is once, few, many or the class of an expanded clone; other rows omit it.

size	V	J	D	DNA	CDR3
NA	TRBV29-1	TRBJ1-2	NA	TGCAGCGTTGGGGGGCACGCCTATGGCTACACCTTC	CSVGGHAYGYTF
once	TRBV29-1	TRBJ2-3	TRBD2	TGCAGCGTTGAATTCGGGGGGGCAGATACGCAGTATTTT	CSVEFGGADTQYF
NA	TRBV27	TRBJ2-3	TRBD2	TGTGCCAGCAGTTTAAGAGCGGGAGTTGTTTCAGATACGCAGTATTTT	CASSLRAGVVSDTQYF
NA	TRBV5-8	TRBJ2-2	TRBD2	TGTGCCAGCAGCCATGGGACTAGCCCTAACACCGGGGAGCTGTTTTTT	CASSHGTSPNTGELFF
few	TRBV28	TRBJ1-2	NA	TGTGCCAGCAGTTCACCTATTAGGACATTGGAAGATGGCTACACCTTC	CASSSPIRTLEDGYTF
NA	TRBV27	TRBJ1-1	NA	TGTGCCAGCAGTTTATCCACAGTGGTGAACACTGAAGCTTTCTTT	CASSLSTVVNTEAFF
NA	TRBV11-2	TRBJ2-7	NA	TGTGCCAGCAGCTTAGTGCCTTCGGACGAGCAGTACTTC	CASSLVPSDEQYF
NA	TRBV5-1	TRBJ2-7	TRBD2	TGCGCCAGCAGAACCGGGACTAGCGGTTCCTACGAGCAGTACTTC	CASRTGTSGSYEQYF
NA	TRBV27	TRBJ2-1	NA	TGTGCCAGCAGTTTAGGACTGGGTTGGTCCTACAATGAGCAGTTCTTC	CASSLGLGWSYNEQFF
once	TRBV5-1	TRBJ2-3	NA	TGCGCCAGCAGCTTGCAATCTTCACTCGGGGGATTGAATACGCAGTATTTT	CASSLQSSLGGLNTQYF